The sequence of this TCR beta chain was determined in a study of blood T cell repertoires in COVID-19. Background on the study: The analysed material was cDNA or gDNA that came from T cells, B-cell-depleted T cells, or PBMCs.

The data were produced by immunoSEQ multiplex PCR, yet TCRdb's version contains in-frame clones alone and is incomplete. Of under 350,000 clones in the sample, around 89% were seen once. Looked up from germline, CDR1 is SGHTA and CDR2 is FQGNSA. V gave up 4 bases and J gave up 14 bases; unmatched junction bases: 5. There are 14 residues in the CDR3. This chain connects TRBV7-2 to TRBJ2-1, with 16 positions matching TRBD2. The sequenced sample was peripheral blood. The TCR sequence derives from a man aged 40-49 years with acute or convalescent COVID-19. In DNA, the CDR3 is TGTGCCAGCAGCTCGGGACTAGCGGGGGGGCCGAAGTTCTTC. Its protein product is CASSSGLAGGPKFF.